The sequence of this T cell receptor beta chain was determined in a study of graft-versus-host responses after intestinal transplantation. Study as a whole: Induction with anti-thymocyte globulin, then tacrolimus and steroids for 2 to 3 years, was given to all recipients.

As for this clone: Its antigen is currently unknown.

Sequencing was performed with immunoSEQ multiplex PCR; in TCRdb, only in-frame clones are kept and a portion is missing. Among about 70,000 clones, 84% were seen once, and the ten largest hold 0.35% to 0.4%. From germline, CDR1 is SGHRS and CDR2 YFSETQ. This CDR3 has 17 amino acids. The V gene end was trimmed by 2 bases and the J gene end by 2 bases; junction bases not matched to a gene: 9. Points from the study as a whole: Declining HvG levels early post-transplant were linked to peak circulating GvH clone levels. High graft-versus-host to host-versus-graft clonal ratios were found in allografts of patients who had graft-donor T cell macrochimerism.

This chain uses TRBV5-1 with TRBJ2-1, with 8 positions matching TRBD1. The starting material was unstimulated CD4+ T cells sorted from spleen or lymph node cells, obtained before transplant. The sequence was obtained from a human donor who was the organ donor for an intestinal transplant. Written as DNA, the CDR3 is TGCGCCAGCAGCTTACCCCAGGGACAGGCTACCTACAATGAGCAGTTCTTC. Translation: CASSLPQGQATYNEQFF. The complete variable domain, with remaining parts taken from reference TRBV5-1 and TRBJ2-1, reads KAGVTQTPRYLIKTRGQQVTLSCSPISGHRSVSWYQQTPGQGLQFLFEYFSETQRNKGNFPGRFSGRQFSNSRSEMNVSTLELGDSALYLCASSLPQGQATYNEQFFGPGTRLTVL.